The T cell receptor (beta chain) under discussion was sequenced for a study of cytomegalovirus exposure and HLA in healthy donors (dated by TCRdb to between 2016 and 2019). Regarding the complete study: An earlier analysis of approximately 550 of the donors reported 250 to 300 Gb of sequence data and 120 million or so unique TCR beta sequences from 150 million to 200 million T cells. HLA typing included class I and class II loci at four-digit resolution. An early release covering roughly 640 HLA-typed donors comprised about 300 gigabases of sequencing data and tens of millions of unique TCR sequences. Besides the first cohort of 500 to 700 subjects, a separate validation cohort made up of 120 different subjects was used. The later analysis used no new phenotypic data to find candidate immune exposures, relying instead on TCR beta sequences and their occurrence across donors. Using immunosequencing, the study profiled T cell repertoires from 640 or so subjects and related those repertoires to cytomegalovirus serostatus. All discovery cohort repertoires had been generated using a single sequencing platform. The study aimed to test whether signatures of past pathogen exposure could be identified by cataloging public T cell receptors. To decide whether each TCR beta V gene segment behaved as functional or pseudogenic, an earlier analysis of nearly 600 of the donors relied on high-throughput TCR beta sequencing. The number of typed donors differed by locus: about 620-640 for A, B, C, DRB1 and DQB1; 522 for DQA1; around 580 for DPA1; and some 450 for DPB1. The genetic ancestry cluster associated with self-reported Caucasian donors included 80% to 90% of the roughly 410 genotyped donors. To study patterns of TCR occurrence, a later analysis re-analyzed previously published TCR beta repertoires from under 750 donors and added high-resolution HLA genotyping. Donor age, sex, ethnicity and CMV serostatus were compiled together with the repertoire data. In a later genetic analysis, genome-wide SNP genotypes for about 55% of the roughly 670 donors were used, and that subset was treated as a discovery cohort. Among about 360 genotyped donors of the cohort, an average of approximately 230,000 unique TCR beta nucleotide sequences were sequenced per donor, about a sixth of them non-productive. Because of strong linkage in the cohort, roughly five DR-DQ haplotypes were treated as single units for association and clustering. The study combined high-throughput TCR immunosequencing, statistical association of individual TCRs with disease status, and machine learning to predict cytomegalovirus infection status.

In total, fewer than 750 healthy bone marrow donors made up the cohort. Cohort members were all nominally healthy when sampled, although unrecorded immune exposures were likely present. The donor was CMV seronegative and was included in the group of a few hundred seronegative cohort members. A peripheral blood sample was collected from each donor, and TCR beta sequencing was performed on peripheral blood mononuclear cells. Genomic DNA extraction from the blood cell samples was performed with the Qiagen DNeasy Blood Extraction Kit. To prepare the library, the immunoSEQ multiplex PCR assay was applied. The multiplex PCR relied on a mix of 60 forward primers for TCR Vbeta segments and 13 reverse primers for TCR Jbeta segments. Amplification of the CDR3 region of rearranged TCR beta genes was performed with a multiplex PCR assay on genomic DNA. The amplified TCR beta libraries were sequenced on the Illumina HiSeq System as 87-base-pair reads. The published analysis was carried out like this. In a later analysis, approximately 74 million unique TCR beta chains were counted across the roughly 610 repertoires, and approximately 11 million of these chains were shared by at least two donors. A nearest-neighbor algorithm error-corrected the raw reads and collapsed the reads into unique sequences, merging closely related sequences to remove PCR and sequencing errors. Alignment of CDR3 sequences to IMGT reference sequences was used to assign V, D and J gene segments. Each retained sequence needed at least a six-nucleotide match to both a V gene segment and a J gene segment. Rearrangements were classified as productive when the CDR3 lacked stop codons and remained in frame with V and J, and all other rearrangements were classified as non-productive. CDR3 was defined by IMGT convention, running from the second conserved V-encoded cysteine to the conserved J-encoded phenylalanine. Sequences without an unambiguous match to a single V gene segment were excluded from the earlier analysis of 450 to 650 of the donors. An earlier analysis of over 450 of the donors classified V segments as functional when productive rearrangements were above 56.7% and as segregating when the standard deviation between donors was above 5%. A statistical classification framework was built to diagnose cytomegalovirus status from the catalog of TCR beta chain sequences. V and J gene assignment, in a later analysis, came from comparing TCR nucleotide sequences with IMGT/GENE-DB human TR gene sequences. The TCRdist pipeline was used in a later analysis to assign CDR3 sequences and most-parsimonious VDJ recombination scenarios. A later analysis defined each TCR beta chain by its CDR3 amino acid sequence plus V-gene family, and excluded reads lacking a unique V-gene family. A later analysis removed roughly 590 highly shared, low-generation-probability nucleotide sequences to deal with suspected cross-contamination and a sequencing artifact. In a later analysis, a clonal expansion index was calculated for each public chain from normalized within-repertoire ranks of inferred template counts. A later analysis computed generation probabilities with a VDJ recombination model fitted to out-of-frame rearrangements, and checked the results against IGoR. In a later analysis, hypergeometric tests were used to score TCR-TCR, TCR-HLA and TCR-CMV co-occurrence, with a repertoire-size bias correction applied to TCR pairs. In a later analysis, false discovery rates were estimated by permuting HLA or CMV assignments 20 times. In a later analysis, co-occurring TCRs were grouped using DBSCAN, with TCRdist sequence similarity added in when clustering inside HLA-allele-positive subsets. Repertoires with fewer than 30,000 or more than 120,000 public chains were left out of co-occurrence clustering, as were a handful of repertoires with anomalous nucleotide sharing. Entries here come from immuneACCESS through TCRdb and include only in-frame sequences with V and J called. Some clones fail to appear in such tables; in the studies checked, an unresolved V gene covers under half of the shortfall, and the cause of the remainder is unknown. That table gives V, J and clone size, and the DNA gave D and trimming. This sample lists some 150,000 clones; under 80% were detected once. The biggest ten clones account for less than 3% of the sample.

Counted from cysteine to phenylalanine, this CDR3 has 14 amino acids. The DNA shown is the 42-base CDR3, in frame from base 1. At the junction V is shortened by 4 bases and J by 4 bases, with 13 bases in between. CDR1 SNHLY and CDR2 FYNNEI were looked up in the germline V gene. As to this clone: This receptor's antigen is unknown. No much larger clone exists at a distance of one base, and base qualities are not known.

Overall study results and their limits: In a later analysis, HLA-associated TCR beta chains showed more clonal expansion and lower generation probabilities than non-associated chains that were equally common. In vitro tests confirmed that a few of the cytomegalovirus-associated TCR beta chains recognize cytomegalovirus antigens. In a later analysis, about 17,000 TCR beta sequences were associated with specific HLA alleles at a false discovery rate of 0.05. When HLA alleles, especially DR and DQ, strongly co-occurred, attributing TCR associations to individual alleles was difficult. Cytomegalovirus status was reported to be diagnosed by the classifier with high specificity and sensitivity in both the original and validation cohorts. A later genetic analysis associated a missense DCLRE1C variant with V-gene and J-gene trimming of TCR beta chains, and an independent cohort replicated the association. Linkage disequilibrium might explain the correlated functional status among segregating V segments, but an unknown experimental factor could not be ruled out. Some IMGT-functional V segments, including TRBV6-2 and TRBV6-3, could not be told apart with the 87-base-pair reads, so those segments were excluded. A further reported finding was that TCR beta sequences accurately predicted the HLA-A and HLA-B alleles for most subjects in the first cohort. A later analysis found that TCR association rates varied across HLA loci, with DRB1 alleles showing the most associated TCRs and HLA-C alleles the fewest. According to the authors, the approach could potentially be generalized to other disease states and immunological phenotypes. Because some donors lacked HLA typing at each locus, the association tests relied only on the typed subset. Because counts were too low, around 17 rarely observed V segments, including chromosome 9 orphons, were left out of the earlier analysis of approximately 500 of the donors. According to a later genetic analysis, donors in an Asian-associated ancestry cluster had fewer N-insertions in productive TCRs than the approximately 700-donor mean. In this cohort, only TCR beta chains were sequenced, and detectable features were limited by the absence of alpha or paired-chain data. Most TCR sequences were seen in very few donors, while some public TCRs were found in many individuals. A later analysis found that most CMV-associated TCR beta chains appeared HLA-restricted, with HLA associations seemingly driven largely by CMV exposure. In a later analysis, several top co-occurrence clusters were reported to appear linked to parvovirus B19, influenza, CMV and Epstein-Barr virus. Roughly uniform sequencing depth across donors was assumed in presence/absence analyses, although this assumption may not hold. For the cohort, immune exposure information was limited to CMV serostatus. The study listed 164 TCR beta chains as associated with cytomegalovirus. In an earlier analysis of 587 of the donors, most TCR beta V segments were observed in productive rearrangements about 90% or about 30% of the time, broadly matching IMGT annotations. A cluster of highly shared sequence variants was judged likely to represent a technical artifact of the sequencing pipeline.

The chain couples TRBV2 to TRBJ1-2; a tentative D call is TRBD1 (6 bases match). Material for sequencing was PBMCs. The sequence came from a male donor in good health and CMV-seronegative. Here the CDR3 is given as CASSVRQEIYGYTF. The nucleotide sequence is given as TGTGCCAGCAGTGTAAGACAGGAGATCTATGGCTACACCTTC.